A selection of T cell receptor beta chains follows, all from one sample in a study of blood T cell repertoires in COVID-19. Only in-frame clones appear in the TCRdb table, and some are missing; sequencing was by immunoSEQ multiplex PCR. The table shows over 200,000 clones, with 80% occurring only once. The material sequenced was peripheral blood. These receptors came from a human donor in a cohort sampled during active COVID-19. Each CDR3 is given with its conserved first and last residue. Each record gives: J gene, V gene, CDR3 protein.

J: TRBJ1-1; V: TRBV29-1; CDR3: CSAKGGGTEAFF
J: TRBJ2-5; V: TRBV9; CDR3: CASSATSETQYF
J: TRBJ1-1; V: TRBV7-9; CDR3: CASSSRAWTGVNTEAFF
J: TRBJ1-4; V: TRBV19; CDR3: CASSHRTTTALNEKLFF
J: TRBJ2-7; V: TRBV27; CDR3: CASRLRDGGYEQYF
J: TRBJ1-3; V: TRBV24-1; CDR3: CATSDLPMGASGNTIYF
J: TRBJ2-5; V: TRBV5-1; CDR3: CASSSRETQYF
J: TRBJ2-5; V: TRBV9; CDR3: CASSPSGHQETQYF
J: TRBJ2-7; V: TRBV30; CDR3: CAWRRASGTYEQYF
J: TRBJ2-3; V: TRBV30; CDR3: CAWRGRRERTDTQYF
J: TRBJ2-1; V: TRBV4-3; CDR3: CASSQEGLAGAHNEQFF
J: TRBJ2-7; V: TRBV28; CDR3: CATLTGGPYEQYF
J: TRBJ2-2; V: TRBV9; CDR3: CASSVGAENTGELFF
J: TRBJ2-7; V: TRBV18; CDR3: CASSQTPGQGVHEQYF
J: TRBJ2-5; V: TRBV28; CDR3: CASSSQREGREETQYF
J: TRBJ2-6; V: TRBV7-9; CDR3: CASSPVREISSGANVLTF
J: TRBJ2-2; V: TRBV11-3; CDR3: CASSPGLADTGELFF
J: TRBJ2-7; V: TRBV9; CDR3: CASSAVGGTGSYEQYF
J: TRBJ1-1; V: TRBV27; CDR3: CASSYHVRNTEAFF
J: TRBJ1-3; V: TRBV7-8; CDR3: CASSSDRSYSGNTIYF
J: TRBJ2-7; V: TRBV9; CDR3: CASSVAGTSTYEQYF
J: TRBJ2-7; V: TRBV4-2; CDR3: CASSRRDNSYEQYF
J: TRBJ2-7; V: TRBV6-6; CDR3: CASSEISGQASYEQYF
J: TRBJ2-7; V: TRBV6-5; CDR3: CASSFGRAYEQYF
J: TRBJ1-1; V: TRBV19; CDR3: CASTLGGVSEAFF
J: TRBJ1-1; V: TRBV19; CDR3: CASSGQRNTEAFF
J: TRBJ1-2; V: TRBV28; CDR3: CASSSRDRGLSSNYGYTF
J: TRBJ1-3; V: TRBV5-1; CDR3: CASSLSGDGNTIYF
J: TRBJ1-1; V: TRBV7-2; CDR3: CASRQIAYTEAFF
J: TRBJ2-3; V: TRBV24-1; CDR3: CATGLPGGTDTQYF
J: TRBJ1-1; V: TRBV30; CDR3: CAWNFRGGTEAFF
J: TRBJ1-2; V: TRBV9; CDR3: CASSPLGGGYTF
J: TRBJ2-7; V: TRBV11-3; CDR3: CASSRHGADEQYF
J: TRBJ2-7; V: TRBV28; CDR3: CASSLIRTSGRIFSYEQYF
J: TRBJ1-4; V: TRBV6-6; CDR3: CASSYWDRNEKLFF
J: TRBJ1-5; V: TRBV19; CDR3: CASSIKGLSNQPQHF
J: TRBJ2-7; V: TRBV19; CDR3: CASSRDSTSYEQYF
J: TRBJ2-7; V: TRBV5-1; CDR3: CASSLTGDPYEQYF
J: TRBJ2-7; V: TRBV27; CDR3: CASSLVPSGNYEQYF
J: TRBJ2-1; V: TRBV4-1; CDR3: CASSHRQGIYNEQFF
J: TRBJ2-5; V: TRBV19; CDR3: CASSITSGHTQQETQYF
J: TRBJ1-1; V: TRBV29-1; CDR3: CSVGRGNTEAFF
J: TRBJ1-5; V: TRBV4-1; CDR3: CASSQDPLGSYLIDQPQHF
J: TRBJ2-1; V: TRBV11-3; CDR3: CASSSTSGSINEQFF
J: TRBJ2-5; V: TRBV2; CDR3: CASSETGGRWETQYF
J: TRBJ2-3; V: TRBV4-1; CDR3: CASSQKSYRDRASFTDTQYF
J: TRBJ1-4; V: TRBV28; CDR3: CASSSRGTNEKLFF
J: TRBJ2-1; V: TRBV11-2; CDR3: CASSLVAGGWNEQFF
J: TRBJ2-3; V: TRBV27; CDR3: CASKSYGTSGTDTQYF